This TCR beta chain was sequenced in a study of Graves' ophthalmopathy and Graves' hyperthyroidism. The study's findings and limits: The 13-signature model separated ophthalmopathy from stable hyperthyroidism at around 88% sensitivity and about 80% specificity.

RNA transcripts served as template for amplifying TCR beta CDR3 sequences. The workflow started with a first-round RT-PCR run with HTBI primers and then moved on to a second-round multiplex PCR. TCRdb processed the multiplex PCR reads anew with MiXCR; each CDR3 protein has one entry. The data hold over 650,000 distinct CDR3 sequences, with about 40% observed a single time. This clonotype has at least ten counts. The target antigen is unknown. The length of the CDR3 is 15 residues. V lost 3 bases and J lost 5, with 12 bases in between. Germline V gene lookup returns CDR1 SGDLS and CDR2 YYNGEE. Sample: peripheral blood. The rearrangement links TRBV9 to TRBJ1-6; a weak D match, TRBD1 (6 bases). The receptor was derived from an adult man with Graves' ophthalmopathy. Written as DNA, the CDR3 is TGTGCCAGCAGCGAGCGACAGGCGGATAATTCACCCCTCCACTTT. Amino acid sequence: CASSERQADNSPLHF. Full variable domain (outside the CDR3, taken from reference TRBV9 and TRBJ1-6): DSGVTQTPKHLITATGQRVTLRCSPRSGDLSVYWYQQSLDQGLQFLIQYYNGEERAKGNILERFSAQQFPDLHSELNLSSLELGDSALYFCASSERQADNSPLHFGNGTRLTVT.